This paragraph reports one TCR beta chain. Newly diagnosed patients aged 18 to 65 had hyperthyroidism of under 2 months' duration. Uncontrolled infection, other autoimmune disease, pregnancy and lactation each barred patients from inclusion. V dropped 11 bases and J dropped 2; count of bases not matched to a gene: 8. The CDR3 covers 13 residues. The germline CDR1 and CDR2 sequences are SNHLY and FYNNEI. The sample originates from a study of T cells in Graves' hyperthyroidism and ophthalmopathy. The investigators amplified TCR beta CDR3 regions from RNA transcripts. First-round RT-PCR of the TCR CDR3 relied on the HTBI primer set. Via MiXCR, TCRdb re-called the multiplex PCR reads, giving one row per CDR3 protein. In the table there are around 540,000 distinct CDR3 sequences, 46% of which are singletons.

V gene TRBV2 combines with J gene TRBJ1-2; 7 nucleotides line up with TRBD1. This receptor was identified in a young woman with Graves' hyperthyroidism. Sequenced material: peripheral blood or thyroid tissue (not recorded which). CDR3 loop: CAWEPGQNYGYTF. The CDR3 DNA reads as TGTGCCTGGGAACCGGGACAGAACTATGGCTACACCTTC.